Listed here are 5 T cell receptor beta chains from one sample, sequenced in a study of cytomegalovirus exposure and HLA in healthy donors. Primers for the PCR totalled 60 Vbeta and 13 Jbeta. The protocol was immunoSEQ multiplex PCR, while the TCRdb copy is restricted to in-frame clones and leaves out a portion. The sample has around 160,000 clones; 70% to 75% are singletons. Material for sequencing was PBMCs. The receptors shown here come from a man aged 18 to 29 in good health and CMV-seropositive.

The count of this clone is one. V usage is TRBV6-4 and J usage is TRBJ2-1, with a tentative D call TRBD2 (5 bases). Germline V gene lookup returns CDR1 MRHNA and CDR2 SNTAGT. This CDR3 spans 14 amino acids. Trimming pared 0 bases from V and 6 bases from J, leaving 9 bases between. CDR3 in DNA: TGTGCCAGCAGTGACTCGAGTCGGGGCAATGAGCAGTTCTTC. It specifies CASSDSSRGNEQFF.

The CDR3, as DNA: TGTGCCAGCAGCGGATTAGCGGGGGGACTCACAGATACGCAGTATTTT. It is translated as CASSGLAGGLTDTQYF. The rearrangement joins TRBV11-2 to TRBJ2-3; 10 bases align to TRBD2. The CDR3 has 16 amino acids. CDR1 and CDR2 (germline): SGHAT, FQNNGV. V lost 5 bases to trimming and J lost 2 bases; unmatched junction nucleotides: 7. Full variable domain (outside the CDR3, taken from reference TRBV11-2 and TRBJ2-3): EAGVAQSPRYKIIEKRQSVAFWCNPISGHATLYWYQQILGQGPKLLIQFQNNGVVDDSQLPKDRFSAERLKGVDSTLKIQPAKLEDSAVYLCASSGLAGGLTDTQYFGPGTRLTVL.

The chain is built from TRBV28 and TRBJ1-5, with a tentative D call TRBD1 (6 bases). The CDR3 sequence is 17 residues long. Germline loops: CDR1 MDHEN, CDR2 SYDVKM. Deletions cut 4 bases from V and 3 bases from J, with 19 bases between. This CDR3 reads CASSSHYFTGPNQPQHF. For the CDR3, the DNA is TGTGCCAGCAGTTCGCATTATTTTACAGGGCCCAATCAGCCCCAGCATTTT.

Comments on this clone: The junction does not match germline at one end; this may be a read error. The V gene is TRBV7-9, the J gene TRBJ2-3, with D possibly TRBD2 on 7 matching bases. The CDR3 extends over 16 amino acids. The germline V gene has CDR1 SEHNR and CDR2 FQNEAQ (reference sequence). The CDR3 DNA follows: TGTGCCAGCAGTTTAGCGGAAGGGGGGGGTCGAGATACGCAGTATTTT. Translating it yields CASSLAEGGGRDTQYF. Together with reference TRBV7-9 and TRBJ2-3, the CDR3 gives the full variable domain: DTGVSQNPRHKITKRGQNVTFRCDPISEHNRLYWYRQTLGQGPEFLTYFQNEAQLEKSRLLSDRFSAERPKGSFSTLEIQRTEQGDSAMYLCASSLAEGGGRDTQYFGPGTRLTVL.

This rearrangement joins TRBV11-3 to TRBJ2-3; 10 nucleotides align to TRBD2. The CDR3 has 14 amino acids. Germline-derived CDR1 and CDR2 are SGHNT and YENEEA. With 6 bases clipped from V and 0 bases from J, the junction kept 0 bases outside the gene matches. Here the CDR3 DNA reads TGTGCCAGCAGGACTAGCGGGAGCACAGATACGCAGTATTTT. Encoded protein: CASRTSGSTDTQYF.